This T cell receptor (beta chain) was identified during a study of cytomegalovirus exposure and HLA in healthy donors. Study-level findings and limits: Cytomegalovirus-associated TCR beta chains were listed, numbering roughly 150. Later analysis associated a missense DCLRE1C variant with TCR beta V- and J-gene trimming.

Details on this clone: The antigen remains undetermined.

In the PCR, 60 Vbeta and 13 Jbeta primers were used. Only in-frame clones appear in the TCRdb table, and some are missing; sequencing was by immunoSEQ multiplex PCR. This table holds tens of thousands of clones, roughly 70% found once. Material: PBMCs. The clonotype was recovered from a man between 60 and 75 years old in good health and CMV-seropositive.

The CDR3 DNA is TGTGCCAGTAGTATAGATAACGGGGTTATGGGCTACACCTTC. Protein sequence: CASSIDNGVMGYTF. The rearrangement joins TRBV19 to TRBJ1-2; D is unclear. Per germline, CDR1 LNHDA and CDR2 SQIVND (reference sequence). Trimming took 0 bases from V and 8 from J, leaving 13 bases between them. The CDR3 loop spans 14 amino acids.